Each of the 22 T cell receptor beta chains below was sequenced from the same sample in a study of blood T cells in healthy people across ages. It was with a sample-barcoded 5' primer and a J-beta primer mix that a second PCR of roughly 7 to 12 cycles was run. Via MiXCR, TCRdb re-called the 5' RACE reads, giving one row per CDR3 protein. This sample has around 800,000 distinct CDR3 sequences, with around 24% found just once. The same sample was also used in a study of T cells of mothers and their children.

Specimen: blood. Receptors were obtained from a boy aged 5 to 17 in good health.

The table lists this clonotype with a few counts. V gene TRBV7-6 combines with J gene TRBJ2-7; TRBD2 matches at 8 bases. Unmatched junction bases numbered 8, after V lost 5 bases and J lost 11 bases. Germline V gene lookup returns CDR1 SGHVS and CDR2 FNYEAQ. The CDR3 is 12 amino acids. The CDR3 loop is CASSTPGGDKYF. The CDR3 region has the DNA TGTGCCAGCAGCACACCGGGGGGGGACAAGTACTTC.

This clonotype turned up a few times. The J gene is TRBJ2-5, the V gene TRBV20-1, with 7 bases matching TRBD1. With 7 bases clipped from V and 2 bases from J, the junction kept 10 bases outside the gene matches. CDR3 size: 14 residues. Germline V CDR1 and CDR2: DFQATT, SNEGSKA (reference sequence). The CDR3 sequence is CSGAWDSIQETQYF. The CDR3 region has the DNA TGCAGTGGAGCTTGGGACAGTATTCAAGAGACCCAGTACTTC.

The rearrangement joins TRBV7-9 to TRBJ2-5; 7 nucleotides line up with TRBD2. This CDR3 is 15 amino acids long. V shed 5 bases and J 3 bases; nucleotides not matched to a gene: 9. Germline V gene sequence: CDR1 SEHNR, CDR2 FQNEAQ (reference sequence). The CDR3 DNA sequence: TGTGCCAGCAGCCGGCCGGAGGGAGGGGAAGAGACCCAGTACTTC. Translation: CASSRPEGGEETQYF.

The chain combines TRBV7-9 with TRBJ2-7; D assignment may be TRBD1 or TRBD2 (7 bases each). The V gene's germline CDR1 is SEHNR and CDR2 FQNEAQ (reference sequence). The CDR3 loop spans 15 amino acids. Trimming shortened V by 5 bases and J by 2 bases, and 16 bases separated the two germline ends. The CDR3 DNA reads TGTGCCAGCAGCCGAAGCGGGACAGAAACCTACGAGCAGTACTTC. This sequence encodes CASSRSGTETYEQYF.

The chain joins TRBV5-1 to TRBJ2-7; D may be TRBD1 (5 bases). V shed 6 bases and J shed 3 bases, with 25 bases lying between them. The CDR3 totals 17 residues. Germline V gene data show CDR1 as SGHRS and CDR2 as YFSETQ. CDR3 bases: TGCGCCAGCACCTCAGGGTTTTACTTTGCCCCCCTCTACGAGCAGTACTTC. As protein: CASTSGFYFAPLYEQYF.

This clonotype was observed a handful of times. The rearrangement links TRBV6-2 or TRBV6-3 to TRBJ2-7; D remains ambiguous. The germline V gene has CDR1 MNHEY and CDR2 SVGEGT. CDR3 size: 14 residues. Trimming pared 6 bases from V and 0 bases from J, leaving 12 bases between. CDR3 DNA: TGTGCCAGCAGGCACAAAAGCTTCTCCTACGAGCAGTACTTC. Amino acid sequence: CASRHKSFSYEQYF.

The chain has TRBV5-1 and TRBJ1-1; 7 nucleotides line up with TRBD1. In germline, CDR1 is SGHRS, CDR2 YFSETQ. Trimming at V came to 3 bases and at J to 3 bases, leaving 5 bases not matched to a gene. This CDR3 region has 14 residues. The chain's CDR3 is CASSYSQGHTEAFF. CDR3 DNA sequence: TGCGCCAGCAGCTACTCACAGGGGCACACTGAAGCTTTCTTT.

This clonotype was seen a few times. As the CDR3 is not closed by the conserved phenylalanine or tryptophan, this likely results from a read error. It is unclear where the CDR3 begins or ends on the DNA, so no DNA is shown, and the CDR3 is as TCRdb lists it. CDR3 sequence: CASKGGGLLVL. The rearrangement uses TRBV5-5 and TRBJ2-1; the table's D call, TRBD2, was not checked against the DNA. The CDR3 is 11 residues long, ends included. Germline V CDR1 and CDR2: SGHKS, YYEKEE (reference sequence).

This chain links TRBV10-2 with TRBJ2-4; TRBD2 might be the D (5 bases). V was trimmed by 0 bases and J by 1 base, leaving 7 bases between them. The CDR3 is made up of 15 amino acids. The germline CDR1 and CDR2 sequences are WSHSY and SAAADI. The CDR3 loop is CASSESGVAKNIQYF. CDR3 nucleotide sequence: TGCGCCAGCAGTGAGTCGGGAGTGGCCAAAAACATTCAGTACTTC.

This clonotype was detected a few times. The V and J genes are TRBV20-1 and TRBJ2-3; 8 bases are a match to TRBD2. CDR3 length: 14 amino acids. V lost 6 bases, J lost 5 bases, and 10 bases stayed unmatched. The V gene's germline CDR1 is DFQATT and CDR2 SNEGSKA (reference sequence). The CDR3 reads CSAPGSGGGDTQYF. CDR3 coding DNA: TGCAGTGCCCCTGGGAGCGGGGGTGGAGATACGCAGTATTTT.

The V gene is TRBV29-1, the J gene TRBJ2-7; D is possibly TRBD1 (6 bases). Germline values: CDR1 SQVTM, CDR2 ANQGSEA. The V gene lost 6 bases and the J gene lost 0 bases, with 12 bases spanning the gap. The CDR3 has 13 residues. The CDR3 protein is CSVRTVPSYEQYF. CDR3 nucleotide sequence: TGCAGCGTCCGGACAGTCCCCTCCTACGAGCAGTACTTC.

This clonotype was seen a single time. This sequence joins TRBV30 and TRBJ1-1; 9 bases map to TRBD1. The ends lost 5 bases at V and 1 base at J; junction bases unmatched: 2. The germline V gene has CDR1 GTSNPN and CDR2 SVGIG (reference sequence). CDR3 length: 13 amino acids. The CDR3 bases are TGTGCCTGGGGGACAGGGCGGAACACTGAAGCTTTCTTT. Translation: CAWGTGRNTEAFF.

This clonotype showed up just a few times. The chain couples TRBV18 to TRBJ1-5, with no clear D. Between the trimmed V and J ends, which lost 3 bases and 4 bases, there was a span of 7 bases. CDR3 length: 13 amino acids. Germline lookup yields CDR1 KGHSH and CDR2 LQKENI. CDR3 in amino acids: CASSPIRNQPQHF. CDR3 DNA: TGTGCCAGCTCACCGATTCGTAATCAGCCCCAGCATTTT. The variable domain in full, completed from reference TRBV18 and TRBJ1-5, reads NAGVMQNPRHLVRRRGQEARLRCSPMKGHSHVYWYRQLPEEGLKFMVYLQKENIIDESGMPKERFSAEFPKEGPSILRIQQVVRGDSAAYFCASSPIRNQPQHFGDGTRLSIL.

The chain carries TRBV20-1 and TRBJ2-7; 12 bases fit TRBD2. V gave up 5 bases and J gave up 6 bases; unmatched junction bases: 8. Germline V gives CDR1 DFQATT, CDR2 SNEGSKA (reference sequence). The CDR3 is 14 amino acids. CDR3 sequence reads: CSALLAGGKFEQYF. The CDR3, as DNA: TGCAGTGCTCTTCTAGCGGGGGGGAAGTTCGAGCAGTACTTC.

This clonotype showed up just a few times. In nucleotides, the CDR3 is TGTGCCAGCAGCTTGAGACAGGAGGAGGGCTATGGCTACACCTTC. Translating gives CASSLRQEEGYGYTF. The chain links TRBV7-8 to TRBJ1-2, with a tentative D call TRBD1 (6 bases). Germline V gene sequence: CDR1 SGHVS, CDR2 FQNEAQ. CDR3 length equals 15 residues. V was shortened by 3 bases and J by 4 bases, with 15 bases between the two germline ends.

A few counts support this clonotype. The rearrangement links TRBV6-1 to TRBJ2-1, with 7 positions matching TRBD2. The CDR3 runs to 16 residues. The ends lost 3 bases at V and 5 bases at J; junction bases unmatched: 10. The V gene's germline CDR1 is MNHNS and CDR2 SASEGT. The CDR3 spells CASSDVGGGPHNEQFF. CDR3 coding DNA: TGTGCCAGCAGTGACGTGGGGGGGGGTCCCCACAATGAGCAGTTCTTC.

The chain joins TRBV27 to TRBJ2-5; 7 bases fit TRBD2. The CDR3 is 15 amino acids. The V and J ends lost 5 bases and 1 base, in that order; junction bases with no gene match: 7. Germline CDR1 reads MNHEY; CDR2 reads SMNVEV (reference sequence). DNA for the CDR3: TGTGCCAGCAGTGCCTCTAGCGGTGGCCAAGAGACCCAGTACTTC. As protein: CASSASSGGQETQYF.

The chain uses TRBV12-3 or TRBV12-4 and TRBJ1-1, with no clear D. V shed 7 bases and J shed 0 bases, with 12 bases lying between them. This CDR3 has 14 amino acids. CDR3 loop: CASTLGAVNTEAFF. CDR3 DNA: TGTGCCAGCACCCTGGGAGCGGTGAACACTGAAGCTTTCTTT.

The chain carries TRBV5-1 and TRBJ2-2; 10 bases map to TRBD1. This CDR3 is built from 15 residues. CDR1 SGHRS and CDR2 YFSETQ come from the germline V gene. Trimming cost V 7 bases and J 5 bases; bases outside gene matches: 8. In DNA form, the CDR3 reads TGCGCCAGCGGCCCGGTGGGACAGGGGACCGGGGAGCTGTTTTTT. Its protein is CASGPVGQGTGELFF.

This clonotype came up a few times. J is TRBJ1-6 and V is TRBV6-2 or TRBV6-3; no definite D call. V was clipped by 8 bases and J by 15 bases, with 14 bases between them. The CDR3 contains 11 residues. The germline CDR1 and CDR2 sequences are MNHEY and SVGEGT. CDR3 DNA sequence: TGTGCCAGCTCCAACCCCCAAAGCCTCCACTTT. Protein sequence: CASSNPQSLHF.

A few counts support this clonotype. The CDR3 protein is CATSQGFNNEQFF. The CDR3 DNA follows: TGTGCCACCTCGCAGGGTTTCAACAATGAGCAGTTCTTC. This rearrangement joins TRBV18 to TRBJ2-1, with D tentatively TRBD1 (5 bases). The germline gives CDR1 KGHSH, CDR2 LQKENI. V was shortened by 10 bases and J by 5 bases, with 15 bases between the two germline ends. The CDR3 is made up of 13 amino acids. Complete variable domain (other parts from reference TRBV18 and TRBJ2-1): NAGVMQNPRHLVRRRGQEARLRCSPMKGHSHVYWYRQLPEEGLKFMVYLQKENIIDESGMPKERFSAEFPKEGPSILRIQQVVRGDSAAYFCATSQGFNNEQFFGPGTRLTVL.

This clonotype was counted only a few times. The rearrangement joins TRBV4-1 to TRBJ2-5; D not resolved. The last part of the DNA fits TRBJ2-1 better; the J call may be wrong. The CDR3 extends over 12 amino acids. The germline CDR1 and CDR2 sequences are MGHRA and YSYEKL. The CDR3 DNA is TGCGCCAGCAGCCAAGAATTGAATGAGCAGTTCTTC. It codes for CASSQELNEQFF.